This T cell receptor beta chain was captured in a study of CD8 T cell repertoires and HIV-1 epitope variants. Study overall: Each of Twenty-five Gag and Nef epitope peptides stimulated a separate culture. The baseline condition was 1M T cells left uncultured. Controls were a CMV, EBV and flu pool, Ebola AY9, and no peptide.

Study observations and caveats: Nine antigen-specific TCR beta clonotypes were found; six seemed cross-reactive to variants.

In germline, CDR1 is MGHRA, CDR2 YSYEKL. V shed 0 bases and J shed 8 bases, with 13 bases lying between them. The CDR3 contains 14 residues. Repertoires were generated with immunoSEQ multiplex PCR, while TCRdb's copy carries only in-frame clones and drops some. Among 4,500 to 7,000 clones listed, around three fifths were seen once. A note on this clone: Its antigen is undetermined.

The sequenced material came from cultured CD8+ T cells derived from PBMCs. V usage is TRBV4-1 and J usage is TRBJ1-1; no clear D gene. This clonotype originated in a male donor with HIV. The CDR3 loop reads CASSQEVPSREAFF. The DNA for the CDR3 is TGCGCCAGCAGCCAAGAGGTCCCCTCCCGGGAAGCTTTCTTT.